This is a list of T cell receptor beta chains from one sample in a study of blood T cell repertoires in COVID-19. TCRdb keeps only in-frame clones here, not all; method: immunoSEQ multiplex PCR. Of tens of thousands of clones listed, approximately 85% were seen once; the top ten hold 6.5%. Sequencing input: peripheral blood. The receptor set was obtained from a man between 60 and 70 years old with acute or convalescent COVID-19. The conserved cysteine and the conserved F or W are not part of the CDR3 here.

v_call: TRBV29-1; j_call: TRBJ2-2; cdr3_aa: SVSGTSVGELF
v_call: TRBV15; j_call: TRBJ2-2; cdr3_aa: ATSDGRQGVTGELF
v_call: TRBV7-3; j_call: TRBJ1-1; cdr3_aa: ASSPSYGTEAF
v_call: TRBV18; j_call: TRBJ1-1; cdr3_aa: ASSDLTGAGTEAF
v_call: TRBV5-1; j_call: TRBJ2-2; cdr3_aa: ASSLGMGTGELF
v_call: TRBV30; j_call: TRBJ2-2; cdr3_aa: AWSGQVGELF
v_call: TRBV29-1; j_call: TRBJ1-1; cdr3_aa: SVERDRNTEAF
v_call: TRBV7-9; j_call: TRBJ2-3; cdr3_aa: ASSHTSGRIDTQY
v_call: TRBV4-1; j_call: TRBJ1-3; cdr3_aa: ASSQDSGVGNTIY
v_call: TRBV9; j_call: TRBJ1-4; cdr3_aa: ASSVAGRGNEKLF
v_call: TRBV3-1/TRBV3-2; j_call: TRBJ1-4; cdr3_aa: ASSQDSGAEKLF
v_call: TRBV5-8; j_call: TRBJ2-1; cdr3_aa: ASSLGTEPSYNEQF
v_call: TRBV3-1/TRBV3-2; j_call: TRBJ2-5; cdr3_aa: ASSLRGAETQY
v_call: TRBV29-1; j_call: TRBJ2-1; cdr3_aa: SVARGLAGGSYNEQF
v_call: TRBV7-6; j_call: TRBJ1-3; cdr3_aa: ASSLAGGRGNTIY
v_call: TRBV5-1; j_call: TRBJ2-5; cdr3_aa: ASSPTMETQY
v_call: TRBV6-5; j_call: TRBJ2-7; cdr3_aa: ASSTSGPYEQY
v_call: TRBV5-1; j_call: TRBJ2-7; cdr3_aa: ASSLRLAGDSSSYEQY
v_call: TRBV11-3; j_call: TRBJ1-5; cdr3_aa: ASSLDRHDQPQH
v_call: TRBV28; j_call: TRBJ2-1; cdr3_aa: ASSLQGSKF
v_call: TRBV7-9; j_call: TRBJ1-6; cdr3_aa: ASSLVSGAKSPLH
v_call: TRBV10-3; j_call: TRBJ2-7; cdr3_aa: AISEFVQAGDEQY
v_call: TRBV28; j_call: TRBJ2-7; cdr3_aa: ASTNSGSVTYEQY
v_call: TRBV4-1; j_call: TRBJ2-1; cdr3_aa: ASSQEGRLAGGYNEQF
v_call: TRBV29-1; j_call: TRBJ2-1; cdr3_aa: SVLRGQGLYNEQF
v_call: TRBV18; j_call: TRBJ1-3; cdr3_aa: ASSRTIRDRSSGNTIY
v_call: TRBV5-1; j_call: TRBJ1-2; cdr3_aa: ASRPWGGTPEGYT
v_call: TRBV2; j_call: TRBJ2-1; cdr3_aa: ASSEDSPEQF
v_call: TRBV28; j_call: TRBJ2-1; cdr3_aa: ASSQLAGEQF
v_call: TRBV2; j_call: TRBJ1-5; cdr3_aa: ASRQKGAFNQPQH
v_call: TRBV2; j_call: TRBJ2-3; cdr3_aa: ASSAVGLAGGTSTDTQY
v_call: TRBV15; j_call: TRBJ1-4; cdr3_aa: ATSRDRSGKLF
v_call: TRBV28; j_call: TRBJ2-7; cdr3_aa: ASSPPGGQREQY
v_call: TRBV2; j_call: TRBJ2-1; cdr3_aa: ASSPPQGGSYNEQF
v_call: TRBV18; j_call: TRBJ2-3; cdr3_aa: ASSPGPSGTDTQY
v_call: TRBV7-8; j_call: TRBJ2-2; cdr3_aa: ASSQPDTGELF
v_call: TRBV27; j_call: TRBJ2-5; cdr3_aa: ASSLSFLAGETQY
v_call: TRBV29-1; j_call: TRBJ2-7; cdr3_aa: SVAEPGTIYEQY
v_call: TRBV13; j_call: TRBJ2-7; cdr3_aa: ASSTPKDGRDYEQY
v_call: TRBV4-1; j_call: TRBJ2-7; cdr3_aa: ASSTGTGVYEQY
v_call: TRBV3-1/TRBV3-2; j_call: TRBJ2-7; cdr3_aa: ASSQQGSYEQY
v_call: TRBV6-1; j_call: TRBJ1-2; cdr3_aa: ASSLSTPRYGYT
v_call: TRBV4-1; j_call: TRBJ2-7; cdr3_aa: ASSQLASYEQY
v_call: TRBV19; j_call: TRBJ2-7; cdr3_aa: ASSGRDRGGYEQY